These 19 T cell receptor beta chains came from one sample sequenced in a study of shared clonotypes between healthy human individuals. Method: immunoSEQ multiplex PCR; TCRdb's copy keeps in-frame clones and lacks some. The sample comprises about 2.3 million clones, approximately 95% of which are singletons, and about 0.39% rests with the top ten. The source material was naive CD4+ T cells from PBMCs. Subset: CD45RA+ positively selected. The source is a man between 18 and 35 years old in good health. Some clones in this sample may be carry-over from other donors' samples.

The CDR3 DNA reads as TGTGCCAGCAGTTACAACAGGGGTGCCTACGAGCAGTACTTC. It encodes CASSYNRGAYEQYF. The rearrangement joins TRBV6-5 to TRBJ2-7, with TRBD1 identical over 7 bases. The CDR3 consists of 14 residues. Per the germline V gene, CDR1 is MNHEY and CDR2 is SVGAGI. Unmatched junction bases numbered 3, after V lost 2 bases and J lost 2 bases.

The V call is TRBV18, the J call TRBJ1-5, with D hard to call. The CDR3 contains 14 residues. V was cut by 1 base and J by 4 bases, with 8 bases left in between. Germline V lookup: CDR1 KGHSH, CDR2 LQKENI. The CDR3 DNA sequence: TGTGCCAGCTCACCACAACCGTCGAATCAGCCCCAGCATTTT. Residues: CASSPQPSNQPQHF.

The DNA for the CDR3 is TGTGCCAGCAGTTTGGCGCAGGGGATCTACAATGAGCAGTTCTTC. Translating gives CASSLAQGIYNEQFF. The rearrangement joins TRBV28 to TRBJ2-1, with TRBD1 as a possible D gene (6 bases). Germline V gene data show CDR1 as MDHEN and CDR2 as SYDVKM. The CDR3 totals 15 residues. With 3 bases removed from V and 3 bases from J, the gap between germline ends came to 12 bases.

With regard to this clone: Other nucleotide sequences in the sample specify the same CDR3. V is TRBV11-2 and J is TRBJ1-2; D is undetermined. Per germline, CDR1 SGHAT and CDR2 FQNNGV. V was trimmed by 4 bases and J by 1 base, leaving 4 bases between them. The CDR3 length is 12 residues. CDR3 bases: TGTGCCAGCAGCTCAAATAACTATGGCTACACCTTC. Translation gives CASSSNNYGYTF.

The chain recombines TRBV6-1 with TRBJ1-2; TRBD1 agrees at 10 bases. Trimming removed 2 bases from V and 5 bases from J; junction bases left unmatched: 8. Germline V gene data show CDR1 as MNHNS and CDR2 as SASEGT. The CDR3 has 16 residues. In nucleotides, the CDR3 is TGTGCCAGCAGTGAACTTTGGACAGGGGGACCTTATGGCTACACCTTC. As protein: CASSELWTGGPYGYTF.

J is TRBJ1-1 and V is TRBV2, with 7 bases aligning to TRBD1. J was trimmed by 5 bases and V by 6 bases; bases with no gene match: 12. The CDR3 has 15 amino acids. The germline gives CDR1 SNHLY, CDR2 FYNNEI. CDR3 DNA sequence: TGTGCCAGCAGCCTCCAATCAGGGGGAGGTACTGAAGCTTTCTTT. It translates to CASSLQSGGGTEAFF. Complete variable domain (other parts from reference TRBV2 and TRBJ1-1): EPEVTQTPSHQVTQMGQEVILRCVPISNHLYFYWYRQILGQKVEFLVSFYNNEISEKSEIFDDQFSVERPDGSNFTLKIRSTKLEDSAMYFCASSLQSGGGTEAFFGQGTRLTVV.

The chain is built from TRBV28 and TRBJ1-2; 9 positions match TRBD1. The CDR3 totals 16 residues. Germline CDR1 is MDHEN and CDR2 is SYDVKM. Trimming took 1 base from V and 7 from J; bases not matched to a gene: 10. The CDR3 nucleotides read TGTGCCAGCAGTTTATCTGGACAGGGGACGTCTGGTGGCTACACCTTC. Residues: CASSLSGQGTSGGYTF.

A remark on this clone: Other DNA sequences in the same sample also yield this CDR3. The rearrangement uses TRBV9 and TRBJ2-5; 7 bases match TRBD1. There are 13 residues in the CDR3. Trimming cost V 3 bases and J 2 bases; bases outside gene matches: 1. Germline V lookup: CDR1 SGDLS, CDR2 YYNGEE. CDR3 region: CASSAGQQETQYF. The CDR3 DNA reads TGTGCCAGCAGCGCGGGACAGCAAGAGACCCAGTACTTC.

For the CDR3, the DNA is TGTGCCAGCAGCTTCGGGGAGCAGTTCTTC. This gives the protein CASSFGEQFF. The chain combines TRBV7-9 with TRBJ2-1, with no clear D. V dropped 3 bases and J dropped 10 bases, with 4 bases sitting between them. Germline V lookup: CDR1 SEHNR, CDR2 FQNEAQ (reference sequence). The CDR3 runs to 10 residues.

V gene TRBV6-1 combines with J gene TRBJ2-7, with D perhaps TRBD1 or TRBD2 (5 bases each). V lost 4 bases and J lost 2, with 12 bases in between. CDR1 MNHNS and CDR2 SASEGT come from the germline V gene. This CDR3 is built from 14 residues. The CDR3 sequence: CASSGTGTTYEQYF. For the CDR3, the DNA is TGTGCCAGCAGTGGAACCGGGACCACCTACGAGCAGTACTTC.

The V and J genes are TRBV2 and TRBJ2-7, with unresolved D. With 5 bases removed from V and 3 bases from J, the gap between germline ends came to 8 bases. There are 12 residues in the CDR3. The V gene's germline CDR1 is SNHLY and CDR2 FYNNEI. CDR3 loop: CASSPLLYEQYF. CDR3 nucleotide sequence: TGTGCCAGCAGTCCCCTACTCTACGAGCAGTACTTC.

This clone was found a few times. CDR3 bases: TGTGCCAGCAGCTTGACAGGGCGGATTGGGGAAAAACTGTTTTTT. Its protein is CASSLTGRIGEKLFF. The V call is TRBV5-4, the J call TRBJ1-4; D is perhaps TRBD1 (6 bases). CDR1 is SGHNT, CDR2 YYREEE, per germline (reference sequence). Trimming took 1 base from V and 8 from J, leaving 15 bases between them. The CDR3 spans 15 residues.

V and J are TRBV2 and TRBJ1-3; D is ambiguous. Trimming removed 2 bases from V and 8 bases from J, with 16 bases in between. Germline CDR1 is SNHLY and CDR2 is FYNNEI. The CDR3 has 15 amino acids. For the CDR3, the DNA is TGTGCCAGCAGTGAATCAGGAGGACCCCTTTACACCATATATTTT. Its translation is CASSESGGPLYTIYF.

The chain recombines TRBV5-1 with TRBJ1-2; D is ambiguous. Trimming stripped 7 bases from V and 0 bases from J, with 13 bases between. The CDR3 length is 14 residues. Per the germline V gene, CDR1 is SGHRS and CDR2 is YFSETQ. CDR3 in amino acids: CASASSIANYGYTF. The CDR3 nucleotides are TGCGCCAGCGCATCTTCGATCGCTAACTATGGCTACACCTTC.

The chain has TRBV5-4 and TRBJ2-3; D is undetermined. The CDR3 runs to 13 residues. CDR1 is SGHNT, CDR2 YYREEE, per germline (reference sequence). V lost 7 bases and J lost 0, with 9 bases in between. CDR3 coding DNA: TGTGCCAGCCGAGGCCCTAGCACAGATACGCAGTATTTT. This translates into CASRGPSTDTQYF.

This CDR3 reads CASGSGARTDTQYF. The CDR3 nucleotides are TGTGCCAGCGGGTCGGGAGCGCGCACAGATACGCAGTATTTT. The chain links TRBV6-5 to TRBJ2-3; weak D call: TRBD2 (6 bases). Trimming pared 8 bases from V and 1 base from J, leaving 13 bases between. Germline V gene lookup returns CDR1 MNHEY and CDR2 SVGAGI. This CDR3 is 14 amino acids long.

To note about this clone: Other DNA sequences in this sample translate to the same CDR3. This chain joins TRBV7-2 and TRBJ1-2, with 8 bases fitting TRBD1. Germline V gene data show CDR1 as SGHTA and CDR2 as FQGNSA. With 4 bases clipped from V and 4 bases from J, the junction kept 2 bases outside the gene matches. This CDR3 has 13 residues. The CDR3, as DNA: TGTGCCAGCAGCTCTGGACAGGGCTATGGCTACACCTTC. Translation gives CASSSGQGYGYTF. Full variable domain (remainder filled in from reference TRBV7-2 and TRBJ1-2): GAGVSQSPSNKVTEKGKDVELRCDPISGHTALYWYRQSLGQGLEFLIYFQGNSAPDKSGLPSDRFSAERTGGSVSTLTIQRTQQEDSAVYLCASSSGQGYGYTFGSGTRLTVV.

The CDR3 loop is CASGSSDTPNTGELFF. The CDR3 DNA follows: TGTGCCAGTGGTTCTTCGGACACCCCGAACACCGGGGAGCTGTTTTTT. The chain is built from TRBV19 and TRBJ2-2; a weak D match, TRBD1 (5 bases). Trimming pared 8 bases from V and 0 bases from J, leaving 16 bases between. CDR1 is LNHDA, CDR2 SQIVND, per germline (reference sequence). The CDR3 is made up of 16 amino acids. Variable domain in full (rest from reference TRBV19 and TRBJ2-2): DGGITQSPKYLFRKEGQNVTLSCEQNLNHDAMYWYRQDPGQGLRLIYYSQIVNDFQKGDIAEGYSVSREKKESFPLTVTSAQKNPTAFYLCASGSSDTPNTGELFFGEGSRLTVL.

The chain uses TRBV10-3 and TRBJ1-5; possibly TRBD1 for D (5 bases). The length of the CDR3 is 17 residues. Germline CDR1 ENHRY, CDR2 SYGVKD. Trimming cost V 5 bases and J 3 bases, with 20 bases left between them. CDR3 protein: CAISPHDGGGNNQPQHF. The CDR3 region has the DNA TGTGCCATCAGTCCACACGACGGCGGGGGGAACAATCAGCCCCAGCATTTT.